A single sample is the source of the 21 T cell receptor beta chains below, sequenced in a study of read filtering for tumor transcriptome and immune sequencing. From 350 to 500 ng of RNA, a library with molecular barcoded alpha/delta and beta/gamma adaptors was made. TCRdb used MiXCR to reprocess the reads, holding one entry per CDR3 protein. Of 120,000 or so distinct CDR3 sequences listed, over 10% were seen once; the top ten hold about 10%. Sequenced: a population of CD138-negative cells sorted from bone marrow. The receptors stem from a donor at least 40 years old with multiple myeloma.

This clonotype was observed a few times. A much larger clone differs by one base, so this may be a read error. This chain links TRBV12-3 or TRBV12-4 with TRBJ2-2; D gene ambiguous. V lost 5 bases and J 5 bases, leaving 12 bases between the germline ends. The CDR3 runs 14 residues. Here the CDR3 DNA reads TGTGCCAGCAGTCACGGACGGAGAACCGGGGAGCTGTTTTTT. As protein: CASSHGRRTGELFF.

This clonotype has a handful of counts. A junction end diverges from the germline sequence, so it may reflect a read error. The V gene is TRBV28, the J gene TRBJ2-7, with D uncertain. Germline lookup yields CDR1 MDHEN and CDR2 SYDVKM. The CDR3 is made up of 13 amino acids. The DNA of the CDR3 is TGTGCCAGCAATTTAGCTCAAGACTACGAGCAGTACTTC. Amino acid sequence: CASNLAQDYEQYF.

The count of this clonotype is one. The CDR3 does not close with the conserved phenylalanine or tryptophan, likely indicating a read error. This chain joins TRBV29-1 and TRBJ1-1; 7 nucleotides match TRBD1. The length of the CDR3 is 12 residues. Germline lookup yields CDR1 SQVTM and CDR2 ANQGSEA. J gave up 6 bases and V 6 bases, and 7 bases lay outside the gene matches. The CDR3 DNA reads TGCAGCGTCCGACAGGGAGGGGCTGAAGCTTTCCTT. Translating it yields CSVRQGGAEAFL.

This clonotype was observed many times. The chain has TRBV3-1 and TRBJ1-1; D is undetermined. The V gene lost 0 bases and the J gene lost 5 bases, with 10 bases spanning the gap. The germline CDR1 and CDR2 sequences are LGHDT and YNNKEL (reference sequence). The CDR3 runs to 14 residues. The CDR3 sequence: CASSQDYTRTEAFF. In nucleotides, the CDR3 is TGTGCCAGCAGCCAAGATTATACGAGAACTGAAGCTTTCTTT.

This chain joins TRBV20-1 and TRBJ1-1, with a weak D call TRBD1 (6 bases). CDR3 length equals 13 residues. Germline assignment: CDR1 DFQATT and CDR2 SNEGSKA (reference sequence). Between the trimmed V and J ends, which lost 6 bases and 2 bases, there was a span of 13 bases. The CDR3 bases are TGCAGTGCAAGGGACAAGATAAACACTGAAGCTTTCTTT. Its protein is CSARDKINTEAFF.

Note on this clonotype: This may arise from a read error, as a much more abundant clone is one base away. The chain employs TRBV29-1 and TRBJ2-5; D is undetermined. The germline gives CDR1 SQVTM, CDR2 ANQGSEA. V lost 4 bases and J lost 2, with 14 bases in between. The CDR3 runs 14 residues. CDR3 DNA sequence: TGCAGCGTTGTCAAACAGTACCAACAAGAGACCCAGTACTTC. Translating it yields CSVVKQYQQETQYF.

This clonotype was detected many times. The rearrangement uses TRBV4-2 and TRBJ2-1; 7 bases map to TRBD2. V was clipped by 6 bases and J by 4 bases; unmatched bases: 3. The CDR3 runs to 13 residues. Germline loops: CDR1 LGHNA, CDR2 YNFKEQ. CDR3 residues: CASSRGGYNEQFF. DNA of the CDR3: TGTGCCAGCAGTCGGGGAGGGTACAATGAGCAGTTCTTC.

This clonotype was recorded at least ten times. The chain carries TRBV5-1 and TRBJ2-3; 12 nucleotides agree with TRBD1. J was trimmed by 5 bases and V by 4 bases; bases with no gene match: 11. The CDR3 length is 17 residues. CDR1 and CDR2 from the germline V gene are SGHRS and YFSETQ. CDR3 coding DNA: TGCGCCAGCAGCACCTTCCCGGGACAGGGGGCTGGAGATACGCAGTATTTT. This sequence encodes CASSTFPGQGAGDTQYF.

This clonotype appeared a few times. V is TRBV18 and J is TRBJ2-2; D is undetermined. The CDR3 consists of 14 residues. Germline CDR1 reads KGHSH; CDR2 reads LQKENI. V was clipped by 0 bases and J by 3 bases, with 5 bases between them. The chain's CDR3 is CASSPPGHTGELFF. The CDR3 nucleotides read TGTGCCAGCTCACCACCGGGCCACACCGGGGAGCTGTTTTTT.

This clonotype was detected many times. The chain couples TRBV3-1 to TRBJ1-1; no clear D gene. CDR1 is LGHDT and CDR2 is YNNKEL in the germline V gene (reference sequence). The CDR3 length is 15 residues. Deletions cut 0 bases from V and 10 bases from J, with 18 bases between. The CDR3 spells CASSQEPRREAVAFF. DNA for the CDR3: TGTGCCAGCAGCCAAGAACCTAGGCGGGAGGCTGTAGCTTTCTTT.

Many counts were recorded for this clonotype. The chain recombines TRBV28 with TRBJ1-1; D remains ambiguous. This CDR3 region has 16 residues. Germline V gene lookup returns CDR1 MDHEN and CDR2 SYDVKM. V lost 3 bases and J 0 bases, leaving 14 bases between the germline ends. This chain's CDR3 is CASSFLEFGVNTEAFF. CDR3 sequence (DNA): TGTGCCAGCAGTTTTTTAGAGTTTGGGGTGAACACTGAAGCTTTCTTT.

This clonotype was seen many times. This chain uses TRBV7-2 with TRBJ1-4; 7 bases fit TRBD1. V shed 1 base, J shed 13 bases, and the junction held 12 bases outside the gene matches. The CDR3 extends over 15 amino acids. Germline-derived CDR1 and CDR2 are SGHTA and FQGNSA. The CDR3 reads CASSLDARGTVGLFF. Written as DNA, the CDR3 is TGTGCCAGCAGCTTAGATGCCAGGGGGACGGTTGGACTGTTTTTT.

CDR3 residues: CACSRDSLGNTEAFF. The CDR3 DNA is TGTGCTTGCAGTAGAGACAGTCTTGGAAACACTGAAGCTTTCTTT. The genes are TRBV27 and TRBJ1-1, with a possible D match to TRBD1 (5 bases). Per the germline V gene, CDR1 is MNHEY and CDR2 is SMNVEV (reference sequence). The CDR3 is 15 residues long.

Turning to this clonotype: A much larger clone differs from this one at a single base, so this may be a read error. The CDR3 sequence is CSAIRRDSYNEQLF. CDR3 bases: TGCAGTGCTATCAGGCGCGACTCCTACAATGAGCAGTTATTC. The rearrangement links TRBV20-1 to TRBJ2-1, with unresolved D. This CDR3 has 14 residues. Germline values: CDR1 DFQATT, CDR2 SNEGSKA (reference sequence).

This clonotype was counted many times. The genes are TRBV5-1 and TRBJ2-1, with D tentatively TRBD1 or TRBD2 (5 bases each). V gave up 1 base and J gave up 8 bases, with 13 bases separating them. CDR1 and CDR2 from the germline V gene are SGHRS and YFSETQ. The length of the CDR3 is 14 residues. As DNA, the CDR3 is TGCGCCAGCAGCTTGCTGGGGACGGGCGATGAGCAGTTCTTC. It is translated as CASSLLGTGDEQFF. The entire variable domain, with the rest obtained from reference TRBV5-1 and TRBJ2-1, is as follows: KAGVTQTPRYLIKTRGQQVTLSCSPISGHRSVSWYQQTPGQGLQFLFEYFSETQRNKGNFPGRFSGRQFSNSRSEMNVSTLELGDSALYLCASSLLGTGDEQFFGPGTRLTVL.

The gene calls are TRBV29-1 and TRBJ2-2, with TRBD1 as a possible D gene (5 bases). The V end was cut by 5 bases, the J end by 2 bases, with 12 bases between. CDR1 and CDR2 (germline): SQVTM, ANQGSEA. This CDR3 is 14 amino acids long. The CDR3 sequence is CSVSTGQNTGELFF. DNA of the CDR3: TGCAGCGTTTCTACCGGACAAAACACCGGGGAGCTGTTTTTT.

This clonotype was counted only a few times. V usage is TRBV24-1 and J usage is TRBJ2-6; unclear D gene. Germline V gene data show CDR1 as KGHDR and CDR2 as SFDVKD. With 1 base removed from V and 4 bases from J, the gap between germline ends came to 7 bases. This CDR3 spans 15 amino acids. CDR3 loop: CATSDLKTGANVLTF. For the CDR3, the DNA is TGTGCCACCAGTGATTTAAAGACAGGGGCCAACGTCCTGACTTTC.

This clonotype was counted many times. The chain carries TRBV11-2 and TRBJ1-5; 9 nucleotides match TRBD1. Looked up from germline, CDR1 is SGHAT and CDR2 is FQNNGV. CDR3 length: 14 amino acids. V lost 4 bases, J lost 6 bases, and 4 bases stayed unmatched. Here the CDR3 reads CASSWDRDSQPQHF. The CDR3 DNA sequence: TGTGCCAGCAGCTGGGACAGGGACTCTCAGCCCCAGCATTTT.

The V and J genes are TRBV7-2 and TRBJ2-7; D may correspond to TRBD1 or TRBD2 (5 bases each). The CDR3 spans 14 residues. From germline, CDR1 is SGHTA and CDR2 FQGNSA. V dropped 5 bases and J dropped 0 bases, with 11 bases sitting between them. In DNA, the CDR3 is TGTGCCAGCAGCCGGGACCGTGACTCCTACGAGCAGTACTTC. This translates into CASSRDRDSYEQYF.

With regard to this clonotype: The CDR3 ends on some other residue instead of the conserved phenylalanine or tryptophan, so this is likely a read error. The chain couples TRBV2 to TRBJ2-5; weak D call: TRBD1 (6 bases). Trimming stripped 6 bases from V and 0 bases from J, with 11 bases between. From germline, CDR1 is SNHLY and CDR2 FYNNEI. The CDR3 has 14 residues. The CDR3 nucleotides are TGTGCCAGCAGGAGGACAGTGTACCAAGAGACCCAGTACCCC. Its protein is CASRRTVYQETQYP.

At least ten counts were recorded for this clonotype. V usage is TRBV7-3 and J usage is TRBJ2-1; D possibly corresponds to TRBD1 (5 bases). The V and J ends lost 8 bases and 5 bases respectively, with 10 bases between them. This CDR3 contains 12 residues. Germline V gives CDR1 SGHTA, CDR2 FQGTGA. In DNA form, the CDR3 reads TGTGCCAGCGCGGACACTAACAATGAGCAGTTCTTC. It is translated as CASADTNNEQFF.